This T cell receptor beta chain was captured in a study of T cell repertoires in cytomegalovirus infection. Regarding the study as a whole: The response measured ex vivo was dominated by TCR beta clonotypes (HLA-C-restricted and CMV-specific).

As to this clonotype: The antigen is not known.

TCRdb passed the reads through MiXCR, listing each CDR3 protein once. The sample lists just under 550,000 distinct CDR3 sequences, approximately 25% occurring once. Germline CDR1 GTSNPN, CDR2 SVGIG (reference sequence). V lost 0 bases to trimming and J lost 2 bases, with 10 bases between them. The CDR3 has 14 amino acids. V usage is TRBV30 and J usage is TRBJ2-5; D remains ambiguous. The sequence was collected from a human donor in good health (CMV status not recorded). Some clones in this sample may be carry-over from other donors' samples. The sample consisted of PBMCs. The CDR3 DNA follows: TGTGCCTGGAGTGTAGAAATGATGCAAGAGACCCAGTACTTC. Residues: CAWSVEMMQETQYF.